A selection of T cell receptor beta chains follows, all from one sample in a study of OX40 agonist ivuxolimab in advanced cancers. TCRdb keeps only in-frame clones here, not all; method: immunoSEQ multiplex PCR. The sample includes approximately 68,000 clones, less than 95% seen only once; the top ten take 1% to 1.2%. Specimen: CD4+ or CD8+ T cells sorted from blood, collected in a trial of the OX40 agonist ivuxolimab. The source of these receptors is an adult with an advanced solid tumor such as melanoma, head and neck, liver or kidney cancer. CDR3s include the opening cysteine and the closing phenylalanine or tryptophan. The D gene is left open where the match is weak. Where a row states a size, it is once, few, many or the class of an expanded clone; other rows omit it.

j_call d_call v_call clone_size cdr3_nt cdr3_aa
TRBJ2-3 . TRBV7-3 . TGTGCCAGCAGCTTAGGGCTATCTCCGGGCGCAGATACGCAGTATTTT CASSLGLSPGADTQYF
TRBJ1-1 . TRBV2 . TGTGCCAGCAGTGAAGCGCAGGGCATACCGATATACACTGAAGCTTTCTTT CASSEAQGIPIYTEAFF
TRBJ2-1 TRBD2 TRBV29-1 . TGCAGCGTTGGCATACTAGCGGGGGCCCGAAACAATGAGCAGTTCTTC CSVGILAGARNNEQFF
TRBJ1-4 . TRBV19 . TGTGCCAGTAGTATAGGCCAGGGAAGAGGGTTAAAACTGTTTTTT CASSIGQGRGLKLFF
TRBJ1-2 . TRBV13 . TGTGCCAGCAGCTTATGGCCACCGGTAGCTAACTATGGCTACACCTTC CASSLWPPVANYGYTF
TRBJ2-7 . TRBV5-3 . TGTGCCAGAAACCTTGGGGGGAAAGGGGTCTACGAGCAGTACTTC CARNLGGKGVYEQYF
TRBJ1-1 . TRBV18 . TGTGCCAGCTCCCTAGGCGGGGGGAACACTGAAGCTTTCTTT CASSLGGGNTEAFF
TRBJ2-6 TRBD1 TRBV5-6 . TGTGCCAGCAGCTTGGTTATCGGGCAGGGGGTTTCTGGGGCCAACGTCCTGACTTTC CASSLVIGQGVSGANVLTF
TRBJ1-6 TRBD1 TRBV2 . TGTGCCAGCAGTATGCAGGACAGGGCCCAATCACCCCTCCACTTT CASSMQDRAQSPLHF
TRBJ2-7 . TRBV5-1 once TGCGCCAGCAGCGTAGGGGAGGTGACGCGGGAGCAGTACTTC CASSVGEVTREQYF
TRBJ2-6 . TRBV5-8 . TGTGCCAGCAGCAAACAGGGGGGGCCCCTCCCTGGGGCCAACGTCCTGACTTTC CASSKQGGPLPGANVLTF
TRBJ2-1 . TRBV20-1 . TGCAGTGCCACGTTGGTTAATGAGCAGTTCTTC CSATLVNEQFF
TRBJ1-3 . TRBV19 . TGTGCCAGTAGTCCCGGGACGCTCGGAAACACCATATATTTT CASSPGTLGNTIYF
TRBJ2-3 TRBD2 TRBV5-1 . TGCGCCAGCAGCTTGGCCCCACTAGCGGGGGGAGATACGCAGTATTTT CASSLAPLAGGDTQYF
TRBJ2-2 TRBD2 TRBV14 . TGTGCCAGCAGCCTCGATCTAGCGGGCGGGGAGCTGTTTTTT CASSLDLAGGELFF
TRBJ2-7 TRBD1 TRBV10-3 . TGTGCCACCGCGGGACAGGGAGTTTCAAGCTCCTACGAGCAGTACTTC CATAGQGVSSSYEQYF
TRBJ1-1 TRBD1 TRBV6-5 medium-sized TGTGCGACAGGGCCGAACACTGAAGCTTTCTTT CATGPNTEAFF
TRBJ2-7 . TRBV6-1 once TGTGCCAGCAGCCTATTGACAGCCTCCTACGAGCAGTACTTC CASSLLTASYEQYF
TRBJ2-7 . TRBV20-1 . TGCAGTGCAAAAGACAGAGACGAGCAGTACTTC CSAKDRDEQYF
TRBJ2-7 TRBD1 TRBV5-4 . TGTGCCAGCAGCTTGTCAGGGGGCGTCTACGAGCAGTACTTC CASSLSGGVYEQYF
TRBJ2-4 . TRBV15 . TGTGCCACCAGCCTAGGCCCCCGGGGGCCCTTAGCCAAAAACATTCAGTACTTC CATSLGPRGPLAKNIQYF
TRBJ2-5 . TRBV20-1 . TGCAGTGCTAGAGAGGGGGAGACCCAGTACTTC CSAREGETQYF
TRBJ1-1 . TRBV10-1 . TGCGCCAGCAGTGAGTCGAGGGGAAGGGCTGAAGCTTTCTTT CASSESRGRAEAFF
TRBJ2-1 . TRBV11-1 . TGTGCCAGCAGCTTAGGCGGGGAGCAGTTCTTC CASSLGGEQFF
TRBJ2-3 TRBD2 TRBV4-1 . TGCGCCAGCAGCCAAGTTGCCGCGGGGGGAGATAGGAATACGCAGTATTTT CASSQVAAGGDRNTQYF
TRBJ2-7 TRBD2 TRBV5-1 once TGCGCCCGCAGCTTGGGACTAGCGGGGGGCGGGGAGCAGTACTTC CARSLGLAGGGEQYF
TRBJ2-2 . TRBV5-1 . TGCGCCAGCAGCAGGTCTAGCGTGAACACCGGGGAGCTGTTTTTT CASSRSSVNTGELFF
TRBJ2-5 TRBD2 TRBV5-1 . TGCGCCAGCAGCTCAACTAGCGGAGACTACCAAGAGACCCAGTACTTC CASSSTSGDYQETQYF
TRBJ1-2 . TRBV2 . TGTGCCACCGGGACGGATACTAACTATGGCTACACCTTC CATGTDTNYGYTF
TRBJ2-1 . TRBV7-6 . TGTGCCAGCAGCTTAGAGGTTGTCTCCTACAATGAGCAGTTCTTC CASSLEVVSYNEQFF
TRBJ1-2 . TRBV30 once TGTGCCTGGAGTGTAGGGGCCCTCCAGGGCTACACCTTC CAWSVGALQGYTF
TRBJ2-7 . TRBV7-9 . TGTGCCAGCAGCCCCCAGGGGAGAGGCAGGAGCTCCTACGAGCAGTACTTC CASSPQGRGRSSYEQYF
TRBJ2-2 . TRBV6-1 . TGTGCCAGCAGTGAAGCTTGGAACCCCCGGACCGGGGAGCTGTTTTTT CASSEAWNPRTGELFF
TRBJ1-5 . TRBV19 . TGTGCCAGTAGTGCCCCCGGGGGGAATCAGCCCCAGCATTTT CASSAPGGNQPQHF
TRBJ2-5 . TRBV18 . TGTGCCAGCTCACCACCGAATTTACAAGAGACCCAGTACTTC CASSPPNLQETQYF
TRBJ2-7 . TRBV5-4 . TGTGCCAGCAGCTTGGACCGGGCTAGGGAGCAGTACTTC CASSLDRAREQYF
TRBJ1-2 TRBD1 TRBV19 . TGTGCCAGTAAGGACAGGGATTATGGCTACACCTTC CASKDRDYGYTF
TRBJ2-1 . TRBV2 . TGTGCCAGCAGACTAGTTCGAGGTGAGCAGTTCTTC CASRLVRGEQFF
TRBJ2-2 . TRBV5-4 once TGTGCCAGCAGCTTTGACATCACCGGGGAGCTGTTTTTT CASSFDITGELFF
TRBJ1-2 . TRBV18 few TGTGCCAGCTCACCAAATTCGGCAGGGAGTAGTGGCTACACCTTC CASSPNSAGSSGYTF
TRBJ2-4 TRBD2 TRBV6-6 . TGTGCCAGCAGCCCCGAGACTGCGGGAGCTATGGGCATTCAGTACTTC CASSPETAGAMGIQYF
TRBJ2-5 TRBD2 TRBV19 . TGTGCCAGTAGCGGACCTGATCGGGGGGGGGAGACCCAGTACTTC CASSGPDRGGETQYF
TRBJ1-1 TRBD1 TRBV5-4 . TGTGCCAGCAGCTCCCCGACAGGGGGCGGTACTGAAGCTTTCTTT CASSSPTGGGTEAFF
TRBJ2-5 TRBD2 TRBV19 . TGTGCCAGTAGTATGGTGCGGACTAGCGGGGACCAAGAGACCCAGTACTTC CASSMVRTSGDQETQYF
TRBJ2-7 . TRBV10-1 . TGCGCCAGCAGTGCCGGGACACAATACGAGCAGTACTTC CASSAGTQYEQYF
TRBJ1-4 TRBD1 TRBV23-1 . TGCGCCAGCAATCCTGGCGGCAGGGGGCGAACAAGCCGGGATGAAAAACTGTTTTTT CASNPGGRGRTSRDEKLFF
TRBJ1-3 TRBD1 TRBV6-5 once TGTGCCAGCAGCCAGACAGGGTTTGGAAACACCATATATTTT CASSQTGFGNTIYF
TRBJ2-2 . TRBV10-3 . TGTGCCATCAGTATGGAGGCCGGGGAGCTGTTTTTT CAISMEAGELFF
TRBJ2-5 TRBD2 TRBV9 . TGTGCCAGCAGCCCGGGACTAGCGGGAGGAGAGACCCAGTACTTC CASSPGLAGGETQYF
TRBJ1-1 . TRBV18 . TGTGCCAGCTCACCCCCAGCAGCGAACACTGAAGCTTTCTTT CASSPPAANTEAFF
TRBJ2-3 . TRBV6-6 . TGTGCCAGCAATAGGGGCTCGGGGTCAGATACGCAGTATTTT CASNRGSGSDTQYF